Following are 8 T cell receptor beta chains from one sample sequenced in a study of cytotoxic CD8 clonotypes in ibrutinib-treated CLL. Data came from immunoSEQ multiplex PCR; TCRdb stores just in-frame clones and leaves some out. This sample has fewer than 90,000 clones, with around 84% found just once. The source material was PBMCs, sampled before ibrutinib treatment. Receptors originate from a human donor with chronic lymphocytic leukemia.

This clone has only one observation. CDR3 sequence reads: CASSPQPGGLAGDEQFF. In nucleotides, the CDR3 is TGTGCCAGCAGCCCCCAACCAGGGGGACTAGCGGGAGATGAGCAGTTCTTC. The chain is built from TRBV4-2 and TRBJ2-1, with 14 bases fitting TRBD2. The V gene's germline CDR1 is LGHNA and CDR2 YNFKEQ. J was trimmed by 8 bases and V by 4 bases; bases with no gene match: 10. The CDR3 loop spans 17 amino acids.

This clone was observed once. This chain joins TRBV5-1 and TRBJ2-5; D may match TRBD1 or TRBD2 (5 bases each). The germline gives CDR1 SGHRS, CDR2 YFSETQ. V was shortened by 0 bases and J by 6 bases, with 15 bases between the two germline ends. The CDR3 runs to 15 residues. CDR3 in DNA: TGCGCCAGCAGCTTGGTGTGGGGGTCGTTGCAGACCCAGTACTTC. Residues: CASSLVWGSLQTQYF.

The genes are TRBV9 and TRBJ1-1; D gene uncertain. Between the trimmed V and J ends, which lost 0 bases and 1 base, there was a span of 7 bases. CDR1 is SGDLS and CDR2 is YYNGEE in the germline V gene. This CDR3 has 14 amino acids. CDR3 region: CASSVGPENTEAFF. The DNA of the CDR3 is TGTGCCAGCAGCGTAGGGCCAGAGAACACTGAAGCTTTCTTT.

The chain recombines TRBV29-1 with TRBJ2-2; TRBD1 agrees at 8 bases. The CDR3 runs 15 residues. In germline, CDR1 is SQVTM, CDR2 ANQGSEA. J lost 6 bases, V lost 7 bases, and 13 bases had no gene match. CDR3 sequence: CSGSSPGGTAGELFF. CDR3 bases: TGCAGCGGGTCTAGTCCAGGGGGCACAGCCGGGGAGCTGTTTTTT.

This rearrangement joins TRBV6-6 to TRBJ2-1, with 9 bases fitting TRBD2. V gave up 2 bases and J gave up 7 bases; unmatched junction bases: 6. CDR1 and CDR2 from the germline V gene are MNHNY and SVGAGI (reference sequence). The CDR3 length is 15 residues. The CDR3 region is CASSYPGTSWNEQFF. CDR3 nucleotide sequence: TGTGCCAGCAGTTACCCAGGGACTAGCTGGAATGAGCAGTTCTTC.

This chain links TRBV2 with TRBJ2-1; 13 nucleotides agree with TRBD2. V lost 6 bases to trimming and J lost 2 bases; unmatched junction nucleotides: 1. The CDR3 extends over 15 amino acids. The germline CDR1 and CDR2 sequences are SNHLY and FYNNEI. This CDR3 reads CASRGTSGTYNEQFF. Written as DNA, the CDR3 is TGTGCCAGCAGGGGGACTAGCGGGACCTACAATGAGCAGTTCTTC.

J is TRBJ1-2 and V is TRBV19, with D hard to call. The ends were cut back, 1 base at V and 4 bases at J, with 13 bases in the middle. This CDR3 has 15 residues. CDR1 and CDR2 (germline): LNHDA, SQIVND (reference sequence). Here the CDR3 reads CASSIVLANGYGYTF. The DNA for the CDR3 is TGTGCCAGTAGTATAGTTTTGGCGAACGGCTATGGCTACACCTTC.

This chain links TRBV18 with TRBJ1-3; a weak D match, TRBD1 (6 bases). V was pared by 2 bases and J by 0 bases, with 11 bases between. The CDR3 length is 16 residues. Germline V gene data show CDR1 as KGHSH and CDR2 as LQKENI. The CDR3 nucleotides read TGTGCCAGCTCACCAAGGGGACAAAACTCTGGAAACACCATATATTTT. It yields the protein CASSPRGQNSGNTIYF. Based on the CDR3 plus reference TRBV18 and TRBJ1-3, the full variable domain is NAGVMQNPRHLVRRRGQEARLRCSPMKGHSHVYWYRQLPEEGLKFMVYLQKENIIDESGMPKERFSAEFPKEGPSILRIQQVVRGDSAAYFCASSPRGQNSGNTIYFGEGSWLTVV.